What follows are 17 T cell receptor beta chains derived from one specimen sequenced in a study of blood T cell repertoires in COVID-19. Assay: immunoSEQ multiplex PCR; the TCRdb copy retains only in-frame clones and omits some. The sample holds 70,000 or so clones, around 84% seen once. Sequencing input: peripheral blood. These TCRs come from a man between 65 and 85 years old with active or convalescent COVID-19.

The chain recombines TRBV9 with TRBJ2-1; D gene ambiguous. This CDR3 spans 14 amino acids. The germline V gene encodes CDR1 SGDLS and CDR2 YYNGEE. The germline V and J ends were trimmed by 3 bases and 7 bases, with 14 bases remaining between them. The CDR3 sequence: CASSAADSPNEQFF. In nucleotides, the CDR3 is TGTGCCAGCAGCGCAGCTGACTCACCTAATGAGCAGTTCTTC.

This chain connects TRBV18 to TRBJ1-4; 7 nucleotides agree with TRBD1. CDR1 is KGHSH, CDR2 LQKENI, per germline. V lost 3 bases to trimming and J lost 2 bases; unmatched junction nucleotides: 3. The CDR3 extends over 15 amino acids. CDR3 amino acids: CASSPTGYTNEKLFF. The DNA of the CDR3 is TGTGCCAGCTCACCGACAGGGTACACTAATGAAAAACTGTTTTTT.

The gene calls are TRBV7-9 and TRBJ1-2, with TRBD1 identical over 7 bases. CDR3 length: 13 residues. Germline V gene lookup returns CDR1 SEHNR and CDR2 FQNEAQ (reference sequence). V trimming: 4 bases; J trimming: 5 bases; junction bases outside the gene matches: 4. The DNA of the CDR3 is TGTGCCAGCAGCTCGCAGACAGGGTATGGCTACACCTTC. It specifies CASSSQTGYGYTF.

This rearrangement joins TRBV6-5 to TRBJ2-1; 8 bases agree with TRBD1. Losses at the gene ends were 6 bases for V and 9 bases for J; bases not matched to a gene: 4. Germline V gene lookup returns CDR1 MNHEY and CDR2 SVGAGI. CDR3 length: 12 residues. CDR3 coding DNA: TGTGCCAGCAGACAGGGGGAGGCTGAGCAGTTCTTC. This sequence encodes CASRQGEAEQFF.

The chain joins TRBV28 to TRBJ1-1; TRBD1 might be the D (6 bases). V lost 4 bases to trimming and J lost 0 bases, with 12 bases between them. The germline gives CDR1 MDHEN, CDR2 SYDVKM. This CDR3 comprises 15 residues. CDR3 loop: CASSSFRQVNTEAFF. CDR3 in DNA: TGTGCCAGCAGTTCCTTCAGACAGGTGAACACTGAAGCTTTCTTT. The variable domain in full, completed from reference TRBV28 and TRBJ1-1, reads DVKVTQSSRYLVKRTGEKVFLECVQDMDHENMFWYRQDPGLGLRLIYFSYDVKMKEKGDIPEGYSVSREKKERFSLILESASTNQTSMYLCASSSFRQVNTEAFFGQGTRLTVV.

This chain joins TRBV7-9 and TRBJ1-1; possible D gene TRBD1, 5 bases. The CDR3 is 14 amino acids. V was pared by 1 base and J by 5 bases, with 11 bases between. Germline assignment: CDR1 SEHNR and CDR2 FQNEAQ (reference sequence). CDR3 sequence reads: CASSLVVRVTEAFF. In nucleotides, the CDR3 is TGTGCCAGCAGCTTAGTAGTCAGGGTAACTGAAGCTTTCTTT.

The V and J genes are TRBV27 and TRBJ2-2; TRBD2 matches at 7 bases. Germline CDR1 reads MNHEY; CDR2 reads SMNVEV (reference sequence). CDR3 size: 17 residues. V shed 5 bases and J 4 bases; nucleotides not matched to a gene: 13. The chain's CDR3 is CASSLKGGRIGTGELFF. CDR3 nucleotide sequence: TGTGCCAGCAGTCTTAAGGGCGGGAGAATCGGCACCGGGGAGCTGTTTTTT.

In its sample, this clone was seen once. The gene calls are TRBV9 and TRBJ2-3; 10 bases agree with TRBD2. Germline V gene lookup returns CDR1 SGDLS and CDR2 YYNGEE. With 4 bases clipped from V and 5 bases from J, the junction kept 19 bases outside the gene matches. This CDR3 is 19 amino acids long. The DNA of the CDR3 is TGTGCCAGCAGCCTCCACACCATAGCGGGAGGAGCAATGGGAGATACGCAGTATTTT. It yields the protein CASSLHTIAGGAMGDTQYF.

The chain uses TRBV5-1 and TRBJ2-1, with D perhaps matching TRBD2 (6 bases). V lost 0 bases and J lost 2, with 9 bases in between. The CDR3 contains 15 residues. Germline CDR1 is SGHRS and CDR2 is YFSETQ. For the CDR3, the DNA is TGCGCCAGCAGCTTGGTAGGGGAGGCCTACAATGAGCAGTTCTTC. It yields the protein CASSLVGEAYNEQFF.

In the case of this clone: At one end the junction does not follow the germline gene, possibly because of a read error. The chain combines TRBV7-7 with TRBJ1-1, with unresolved D. Germline values: CDR1 SSHAT, CDR2 FNYEAQ (reference sequence). CDR3 length equals 19 residues. CDR3 sequence reads: CASSFSPFWQEDKNTEAFF. The CDR3 DNA sequence: TGTGCTAGCAGCTTTTCACCGTTTTGGCAGGAAGATAAGAACACTGAAGCTTTCTTT.

The J gene is TRBJ2-1, the V gene TRBV24-1, with TRBD1 identical over 7 bases. The V segment lost 1 base and the J segment 0 bases; nucleotides outside the gene matches: 5. This CDR3 is 17 amino acids long. Germline V gives CDR1 KGHDR, CDR2 SFDVKD. CDR3 region: CATSDLVGGGSYNEQFF. CDR3 DNA sequence: TGTGCCACCAGTGATTTAGTAGGGGGCGGCTCCTACAATGAGCAGTTCTTC.

The chain links TRBV5-1 to TRBJ2-3; D is unclear. The CDR3 extends over 14 amino acids. Germline V gene lookup returns CDR1 SGHRS and CDR2 YFSETQ. The germline V and J ends were trimmed by 0 bases and 1 base, with 6 bases remaining between them. The DNA of the CDR3 is TGCGCCAGCAGCTTGGACGTAGGCACAGATACGCAGTATTTT. It translates to CASSLDVGTDTQYF.

V and J are TRBV11-3 and TRBJ2-2; D remains unclear. CDR1 and CDR2 from the germline V gene are SGHNT and YENEEA. Trimming took off 1 base at V and 0 bases at J, with 12 bases between the two ends. The CDR3 spans 17 residues. CDR3 sequence reads: CASSLAVAGSNTGELFF. CDR3 bases: TGTGCCAGCAGCTTAGCCGTGGCAGGATCGAACACCGGGGAGCTGTTTTTT.

This clone was detected only a few times. The chain links TRBV12-3 or TRBV12-4 to TRBJ2-7; D is ambiguous. Trimming pared 2 bases from V and 8 bases from J, leaving 10 bases between. The CDR3 runs 12 residues. DNA for the CDR3: TGTGCCAGCAGTTTACCGCTAGGAAAGCAGTACTTC. This sequence encodes CASSLPLGKQYF.

V is TRBV28 and J is TRBJ2-1; possibly TRBD2 for D (5 bases). Germline assignment: CDR1 MDHEN and CDR2 SYDVKM. V lost 3 bases and J 1 base, leaving 19 bases between the germline ends. The CDR3 runs 18 residues. The CDR3 nucleotides are TGTGCCAGCAGTTTCCCCCTTACTAGTTCGGGGTCCTACAATGAGCAGTTCTTC. Protein: CASSFPLTSSGSYNEQFF.

Turning to this clone: This specimen includes other DNA sequences encoding the same CDR3. This chain connects TRBV9 to TRBJ2-7; D is perhaps TRBD2 (6 bases). Germline CDR1 reads SGDLS; CDR2 reads YYNGEE. V shed 0 bases and J shed 6 bases, with 10 bases lying between them. This CDR3 has 13 residues. The CDR3 sequence: CASSVATSSEQYF. The CDR3 DNA sequence: TGTGCCAGCAGCGTAGCTACTAGCAGCGAGCAGTACTTC.

This rearrangement joins TRBV3-1 (or the pseudogene TRBV3-2) to TRBJ2-7; TRBD2 matches 10 bases. This CDR3 is built from 13 residues. Looked up from germline, CDR1 is LGHDT and CDR2 is YNNKEL (reference sequence). The V and J ends lost 2 bases and 5 bases, in that order; junction bases with no gene match: 0. CDR3: CASSQLAGDEQYF. The CDR3 DNA sequence: TGTGCCAGCAGCCAACTAGCGGGAGACGAGCAGTACTTC.